This TCR beta chain was documented in a study of CD8 T cells in ankylosing spondylitis. Quantitative molecular-barcoded 5'-RACE generated the TCR beta libraries. MiXCR, applied by TCRdb to the 5' RACE reads, yields one record per CDR3 protein. The sample has hundreds of thousands of distinct CDR3 sequences; approximately 12% are singletons. General study results and limits: A TCR beta motif of several highly homologous variants seemed to mark ankylosing spondylitis blood.

This clonotype was counted between two and nine times. What it binds is unknown. This receptor was identified in a male donor with ankylosing spondylitis. Material: blood, either unsorted or a sorted T cell fraction (not recorded which).

The CDR3 DNA follows: TGCAGTGCTAAGGAAGGGGCTTTGGAGACCCAGTACTTC. Translated, it gives CSAKEGALETQYF. The rearrangement uses TRBV20-1 and TRBJ2-5; a possible D gene is TRBD1 (5 bases). V lost 4 bases and J lost 5, with 14 bases in between. The CDR3 covers 13 residues. CDR1 is DFQATT and CDR2 is SNEGSKA in the germline V gene (reference sequence).